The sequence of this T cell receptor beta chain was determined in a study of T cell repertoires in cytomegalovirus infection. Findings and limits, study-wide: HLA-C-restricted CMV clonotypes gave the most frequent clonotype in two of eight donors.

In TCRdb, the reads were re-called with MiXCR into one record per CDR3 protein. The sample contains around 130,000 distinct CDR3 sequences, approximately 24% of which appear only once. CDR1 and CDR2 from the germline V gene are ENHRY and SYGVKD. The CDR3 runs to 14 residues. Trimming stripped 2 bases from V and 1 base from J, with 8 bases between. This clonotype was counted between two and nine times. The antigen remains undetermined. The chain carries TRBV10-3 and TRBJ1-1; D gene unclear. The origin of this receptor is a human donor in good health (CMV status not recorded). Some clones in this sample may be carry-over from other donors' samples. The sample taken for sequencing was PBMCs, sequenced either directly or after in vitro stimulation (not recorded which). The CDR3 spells CAISETDGNTEAFF. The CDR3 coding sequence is TGTGCCATCAGTGAGACTGACGGGAACACTGAAGCTTTCTTT.